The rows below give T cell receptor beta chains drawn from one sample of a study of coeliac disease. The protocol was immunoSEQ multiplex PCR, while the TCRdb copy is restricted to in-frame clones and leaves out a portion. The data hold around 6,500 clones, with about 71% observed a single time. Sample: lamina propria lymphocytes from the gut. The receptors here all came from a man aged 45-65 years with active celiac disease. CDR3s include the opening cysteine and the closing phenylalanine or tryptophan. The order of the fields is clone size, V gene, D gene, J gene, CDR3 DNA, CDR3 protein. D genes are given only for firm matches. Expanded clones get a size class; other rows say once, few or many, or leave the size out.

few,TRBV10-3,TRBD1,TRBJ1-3,TGTGCCCCCGGGACAGGGCCAGGAAACACCATATATTTT,CAPGTGPGNTIYF
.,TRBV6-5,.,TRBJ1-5,TGTGCCAGCAGTTCCCTTCAGGGTGGAAGCAATCAGCCCCAGCATTTT,CASSSLQGGSNQPQHF
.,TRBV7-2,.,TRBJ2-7,TGTGCCAGCAGCTACAACGACGAGCAGTACTTC,CASSYNDEQYF
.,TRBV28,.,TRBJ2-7,TGTGCCAGCACCGGACAGAACTACGAGCAGTACTTC,CASTGQNYEQYF
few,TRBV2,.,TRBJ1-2,TGTGCCAGCAGTCTACAGGGAGGCTACACCTTC,CASSLQGGYTF
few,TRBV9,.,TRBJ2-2,TGTGCCAGCAGCGTAGTCGGTTCCGGGGAGCTGTTTTTT,CASSVVGSGELFF
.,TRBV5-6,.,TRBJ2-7,TGTGCCAGCAGCTCCCTAAGCGAACGTACCTCCTACGAGCAGTACTTC,CASSSLSERTSYEQYF
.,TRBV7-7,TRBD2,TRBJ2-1,TGTGCCAGCAGCCCTGTGGGGACTAGCGGGGGGGAGCAGTTCTTC,CASSPVGTSGGEQFF
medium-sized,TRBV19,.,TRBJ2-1,TGTGCCAGTAGTCTGATTCAGGGAAATGAGCAGTTCTTC,CASSLIQGNEQFF
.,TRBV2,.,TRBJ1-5,TGTGCCAGCAGTAAACAGATTTATAGCAATCAGCCCCAGCATTTT,CASSKQIYSNQPQHF
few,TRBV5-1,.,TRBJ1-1,TGCGCCAGCAGCTTGGCATCGAGCGGAGACACTGAAGCTTTCTTT,CASSLASSGDTEAFF
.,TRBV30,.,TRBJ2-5,TGTGCCTGGAGCGCAGGGGATTCAAGAGAAACCCAGTACTTC,CAWSAGDSRETQYF
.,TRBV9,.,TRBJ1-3,TGTGCCAGCTCTAAGGGGAGGCCCACTGGAAACACCATATATTTT,CASSKGRPTGNTIYF
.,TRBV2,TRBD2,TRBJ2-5,TGTGCCAGCAGCCACGGACTAGCGGGCCAAGAGACCCAGTACTTC,CASSHGLAGQETQYF
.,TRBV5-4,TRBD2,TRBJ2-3,TGTGCCAGCAGCCGGGGGGGTAGCGGCTACGGCACAGATACGCAGTATTTT,CASSRGGSGYGTDTQYF
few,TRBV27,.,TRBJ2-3,TGTGCCAGCAGTCCCTACCCCACAGATACGCAGTATTTT,CASSPYPTDTQYF
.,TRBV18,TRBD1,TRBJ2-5,TGTGCCAGCTCCCGGACAGGGACCTCTACGACCCAGTACTTC,CASSRTGTSTTQYF
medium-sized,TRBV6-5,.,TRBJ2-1,TGTGCCAGCAGTTACTTTCTAGGGGGCTCCTACAATGAGCAGTTCTTC,CASSYFLGGSYNEQFF
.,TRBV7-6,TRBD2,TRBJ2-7,TGTGCCAGCAGCTTATATGCGTTCGGGGGGGGGCGTCAGTACGAGCAGTACTTC,CASSLYAFGGGRQYEQYF
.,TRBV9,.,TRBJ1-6,TGTGCCAGCAGCGTAGGTGGGGGCGATAATTCACCCCTCCACTTT,CASSVGGGDNSPLHF
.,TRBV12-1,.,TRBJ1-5,TGTGCCAGCAGTGACTGGAGTCGGAGAAGCAATCAGCCCCAGCATTTT,CASSDWSRRSNQPQHF
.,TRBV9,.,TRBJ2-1,TGTGCCAGCAGCGTAGGAATTGAGTTTGAGCAGTTCTTC,CASSVGIEFEQFF
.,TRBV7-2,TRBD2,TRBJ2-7,TGTGCCAGCAGTGTAGCGGGGGGGGAAGAGCAGTACTTC,CASSVAGGEEQYF
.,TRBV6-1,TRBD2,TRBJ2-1,TGTGCCGGCTCCCTAGCGGCTCGGTGGGAGCAGTTCTTC,CAGSLAARWEQFF
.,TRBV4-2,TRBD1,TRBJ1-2,TGTGCCAGCAGCCAAGTAGGGGCGGGCGAGGGACAGTATGGCTACACCTTC,CASSQVGAGEGQYGYTF
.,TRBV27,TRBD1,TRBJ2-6,TGTGCCAGCAGTCCTTTGGGACAGTCAGGTGGGGCCAACGTCCTGACTTTC,CASSPLGQSGGANVLTF
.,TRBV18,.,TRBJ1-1,TGTGCCAGCTCCCCGGACCTAGGGCGGGGAGTTTTTGAAGCTTTCTTT,CASSPDLGRGVFEAFF
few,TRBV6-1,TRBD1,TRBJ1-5,TGTGCCAGCAGTGAATGGACAGGGGGTTCGGAGCCCCAGCATTTT,CASSEWTGGSEPQHF
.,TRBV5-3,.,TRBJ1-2,TGTGCCAGAAGCGCAAACCTCAGGGAATGCTATGGCTACACCTTC,CARSANLRECYGYTF
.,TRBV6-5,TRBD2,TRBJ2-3,TGTGCCAGCAGTTACGAGGCTAGCGGGACGACAGATACGCAGTATTTT,CASSYEASGTTDTQYF
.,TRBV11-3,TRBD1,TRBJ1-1,TGTGCCAGCAGCTTAGGACAGGGGGAGAACACTGAAGCTTTCTTT,CASSLGQGENTEAFF
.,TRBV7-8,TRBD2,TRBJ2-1,TGTGCCAGCAGCTACCTAGCGGGGAGCTCCTACAATGAGCAGTTCTTC,CASSYLAGSSYNEQFF
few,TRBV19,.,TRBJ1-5,TGTGCCAGCCGGGAATTAAATCAGCCCCAGCATTTT,CASRELNQPQHF
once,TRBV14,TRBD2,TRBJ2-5,TGTGCCAGCAGCCAAGGAGTAACTAGCGGGGAAGAGACCCAGTACTTC,CASSQGVTSGEETQYF
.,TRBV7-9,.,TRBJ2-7,TGTGCCAGCAGCCTCTATGGTGGGGCAGTCTTTAACGAGCAGTACTTC,CASSLYGGAVFNEQYF
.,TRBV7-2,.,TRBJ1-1,TGTGCCAGCAGCTTCCTGGCCGGGGGGGGGACTGAAGCTTTCTTT,CASSFLAGGGTEAFF
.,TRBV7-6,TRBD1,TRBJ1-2,TGTGCCAGCAGCTTAGTGGTACAGGGGGCAGGAGGCTACACCTTC,CASSLVVQGAGGYTF
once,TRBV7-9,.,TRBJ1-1,TGTGCCAGCAGCCCGCGACAGGTTTCGAACACTGAAGCTTTCTTT,CASSPRQVSNTEAFF
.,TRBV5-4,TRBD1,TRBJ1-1,TGTGCCAGCAGCTTGCCACAGGGGACTGAAGCTTTCTTT,CASSLPQGTEAFF
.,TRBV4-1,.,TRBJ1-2,TGCGCCAGCAGCCAAGTAGCGGGGACCGAGAGCTATGGCTACACCTTC,CASSQVAGTESYGYTF
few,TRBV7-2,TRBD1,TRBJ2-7,TGTGCCAGCAGCTCGCCGGGACAGGGTACCTACGAGCAGTACTTC,CASSSPGQGTYEQYF
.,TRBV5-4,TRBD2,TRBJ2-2,TGTGCCAGCAGTCGTCCAGCGGGACTAGCGGGGTTAACCGGGGAGCTGTTTTTT,CASSRPAGLAGLTGELFF
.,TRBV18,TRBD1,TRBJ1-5,TGTGCCAGCTCACCAGAGACAGGGGCCAGTCAGCCCCAGCATTTT,CASSPETGASQPQHF
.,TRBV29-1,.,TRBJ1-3,TGCAGCGTTGCAAAGAGCTCTGGAAACACCATATATTTT,CSVAKSSGNTIYF
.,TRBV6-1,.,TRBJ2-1,TGTGCCAGCTCCATAAGACCTAGGGGTGATGAGCAGTTCTTC,CASSIRPRGDEQFF
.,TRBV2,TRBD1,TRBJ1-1,TGTGCCAGCACGGGACAGGGACGGGTATCGGCTTTCTTT,CASTGQGRVSAFF
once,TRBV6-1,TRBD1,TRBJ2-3,TGTGCCAGCAGTGCGGGACAGGGGGTAGATACGCAGTATTTT,CASSAGQGVDTQYF
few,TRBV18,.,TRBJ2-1,TGTGCCAGCTCACCCGTGGCGGAGGGGGAGCAGTTCTTC,CASSPVAEGEQFF
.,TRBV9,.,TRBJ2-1,TGTGCCAGCAGCGTAGAGGGTAGCGGTAATGAGCAGTTCTTC,CASSVEGSGNEQFF
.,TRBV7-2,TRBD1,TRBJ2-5,TGTGCCAGCAGCCCCCGGACAGGGGCCTATGAGACCCAGTACTTC,CASSPRTGAYETQYF
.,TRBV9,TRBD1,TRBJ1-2,TGTGCCAGCAGCGTAGCTCAGGGGGCCAACGGCTACACCTTC,CASSVAQGANGYTF